The 27 T cell receptor beta chains presented below share a single source sample, sequenced in a study of cytomegalovirus exposure and HLA in healthy donors. The PCR employed 60 Vbeta primers together with 13 Jbeta primers. TCRdb's copy holds only in-frame clones and misses some; the assay was immunoSEQ multiplex PCR. The sample yields more than 85,000 clones, roughly 80% seen once. Sequenced sample: PBMCs. The receptors come from a woman between 40 and 50 years old in good health and CMV-seropositive.

The chain recombines TRBV7-2 with TRBJ1-3; D is possibly TRBD1 (5 bases). The V gene's germline CDR1 is SGHTA and CDR2 FQGNSA. CDR3 length: 14 amino acids. V was clipped by 5 bases and J by 2 bases, with 10 bases between them. The DNA for the CDR3 is TGTGCCAGCAGCCCAGGGAAGGCTGGAAACACCATATATTTT. This sequence encodes CASSPGKAGNTIYF.

The chain employs TRBV12-2 and TRBJ2-1; the table's D call of TRBD2 was not tested on the DNA. TRBV12-2 is a documented pseudogene. This CDR3 comprises 17 residues. CDR3 protein: CASRLILGGRALNEQFF. In DNA, the CDR3 is TGTGCAAGTCGCTTAATTCTAGGCGGGAGGGCCCTCAATGAGCAGTTCTTC.

This chain joins TRBV19 and TRBJ2-7; 7 bases match TRBD1. Trimming cost V 5 bases and J 1 base; bases outside gene matches: 8. This CDR3 has 15 residues. Germline-derived CDR1 and CDR2 are LNHDA and SQIVND (reference sequence). CDR3 DNA: TGTGCCAGTAGTTATTCCACGGACAGGTCCTACGAGCAGTACTTC. Its translation: CASSYSTDRSYEQYF.

This sequence joins TRBV7-2 and TRBJ2-2; perhaps TRBD2 as D (7 bases). Germline values: CDR1 SGHTA, CDR2 FQGNSA. The CDR3 is 16 amino acids. Trimming cost V 2 bases and J 0 bases, with 10 bases left between them. This chain's CDR3 is CASSLRGGANTGELFF. The CDR3 region has the DNA TGTGCCAGCAGCTTAAGGGGGGGCGCGAACACCGGGGAGCTGTTTTTT.

The chain employs TRBV6-6 and TRBJ2-5; a weak D match, TRBD2 (5 bases). CDR1 is MNHNY and CDR2 is SVGAGI in the germline V gene (reference sequence). The length of the CDR3 is 16 residues. The V gene lost 0 bases and the J gene lost 2 bases, with 13 bases spanning the gap. CDR3 DNA: TGTGCCAGCAGTTACTCGAAACAGCGGAGGCAAGAGACCCAGTACTTC. Translated: CASSYSKQRRQETQYF.

J is TRBJ1-2 and V is TRBV5-1; 9 bases map to TRBD1. The germline gives CDR1 SGHRS, CDR2 YFSETQ. This CDR3 spans 15 amino acids. V was pared by 4 bases and J by 2 bases, with 6 bases of the junction left unmatched. The DNA of the CDR3 is TGCGCCAGCAGCCTACAGGGGGCGGAGAACTATGGCTACACCTTC. This sequence encodes CASSLQGAENYGYTF.

CDR3 protein: CASSTASGFYYEQYF. Written as DNA, the CDR3 is TGTGCCAGCAGTACGGCGTCCGGCTTTTACTACGAGCAGTACTTC. The genes are TRBV6-5 and TRBJ2-5; D is unresolved. The J call may be mistaken, given a closer DNA end match to TRBJ2-7. This CDR3 is 15 amino acids long. CDR1 and CDR2 from the germline V gene are MNHEY and SVGAGI.

The rearrangement uses TRBV5-5 and TRBJ2-5; 7 bases line up with TRBD2. The junction had 0 bases not matched to a gene; V was cut back by 2 bases and J by 2 bases. The CDR3 consists of 13 residues. The germline V gene has CDR1 SGHKS and CDR2 YYEKEE (reference sequence). DNA for the CDR3: TGTGCCAGCAGCTTCGGGGGGCAAGAGACCCAGTACTTC. Translation gives CASSFGGQETQYF. Full variable domain (rest looked up from reference TRBV5-5 and TRBJ2-5): DAGVTQSPTHLIKTRGQQVTLRCSPISGHKSVSWYQQVLGQGPQFIFQYYEKEERGRGNFPDRFSARQFPNYSSELNVNALLLGDSALYLCASSFGGQETQYFGPGTRLLVL.

This clone has a handful of counts. The gene calls are TRBV5-1 and TRBJ2-5, with 11 bases matching TRBD2. The CDR3 loop spans 16 amino acids. Germline CDR1 and CDR2: SGHRS and YFSETQ. J gave up 2 bases and V 4 bases, and 7 bases lay outside the gene matches. The CDR3 DNA is TGCGCCAGCAGCGCGACTAGCGGGGCACCACAAGAGACCCAGTACTTC. Its translation is CASSATSGAPQETQYF.

The chain links TRBV5-1 to TRBJ1-2; 7 bases are a match to TRBD1. CDR3 length: 15 amino acids. Looked up from germline, CDR1 is SGHRS and CDR2 is YFSETQ. J gave up 7 bases and V 4 bases, and 13 bases lay outside the gene matches. The CDR3, as DNA: TGCGCCAGCAGCCCTGGGACAGAAGCCTTGGGTGGCTACACCTTC. It translates to CASSPGTEALGGYTF.

The chain links TRBV5-6 to TRBJ2-5; 8 positions agree with TRBD2. The germline V gene encodes CDR1 SGHDT and CDR2 YYEEEE. CDR3 length: 16 amino acids. Losses at the gene ends were 2 bases for V and 2 bases for J; bases not matched to a gene: 8. CDR3 protein: CASSLPRVAGQETQYF. The CDR3 bases are TGTGCCAGCAGCTTACCGAGGGTAGCGGGACAAGAGACCCAGTACTTC.

The V call is TRBV27, the J call TRBJ1-5; 9 bases map to TRBD1. CDR3 length: 16 amino acids. The germline gives CDR1 MNHEY, CDR2 SMNVEV (reference sequence). V gave up 4 bases and J gave up 0 bases; unmatched junction bases: 4. CDR3 sequence reads: CASSSRDRASNQPQHF. CDR3 coding DNA: TGTGCCAGCAGTTCCCGGGACAGGGCTAGCAATCAGCCCCAGCATTTT.

V gene TRBV5-1 combines with J gene TRBJ1-4; a possible D gene is TRBD1 (6 bases). CDR3 length: 15 amino acids. The germline V gene encodes CDR1 SGHRS and CDR2 YFSETQ. V dropped 1 base and J dropped 5 bases, with 12 bases sitting between them. The CDR3 coding sequence is TGCGCCAGCAGCTTGATGGCCACAGGGAATGAAAAACTGTTTTTT. It translates to CASSLMATGNEKLFF.

This rearrangement joins TRBV5-4 to TRBJ2-5, with 8 bases aligning to TRBD1. This CDR3 has 16 amino acids. Losses at the gene ends were 4 bases for V and 0 bases for J; bases not matched to a gene: 8. Germline CDR1 SGHNT, CDR2 YYREEE (reference sequence). CDR3 region: CASSRPTGDYQETQYF. The CDR3 nucleotides are TGTGCCAGCAGCCGACCGACAGGGGACTACCAAGAGACCCAGTACTTC.

The chain combines TRBV11-2 with TRBJ2-7; maybe TRBD2 (5 bases). The V and J ends lost 5 bases and 9 bases respectively, with 17 bases between them. The length of the CDR3 is 13 residues. Germline CDR1 reads SGHAT; CDR2 reads FQNNGV. CDR3 sequence (DNA): TGTGCCAGCAGCCAGAGGCCGTTGGGAGTGCAGTACTTC. Protein: CASSQRPLGVQYF. Together with reference TRBV11-2 and TRBJ2-7, the CDR3 gives the full variable domain: EAGVAQSPRYKIIEKRQSVAFWCNPISGHATLYWYQQILGQGPKLLIQFQNNGVVDDSQLPKDRFSAERLKGVDSTLKIQPAKLEDSAVYLCASSQRPLGVQYFGPGTRLTVT.

The rearrangement joins TRBV5-1 to TRBJ1-3; D is perhaps TRBD1 (5 bases). V dropped 5 bases and J dropped 0 bases, with 12 bases sitting between them. The CDR3 length is 15 residues. CDR1 and CDR2 (germline): SGHRS, YFSETQ. The CDR3 protein is CASRPTVDSGNTIYF. CDR3 DNA: TGCGCCAGCAGACCGACAGTTGACTCTGGAAACACCATATATTTT.

This rearrangement joins TRBV7-2 to TRBJ1-3; a possible D gene is TRBD1 (6 bases). The germline V and J ends were trimmed by 5 bases and 5 bases, with 16 bases remaining between them. Germline assignment: CDR1 SGHTA and CDR2 FQGNSA. CDR3 length equals 15 residues. In DNA form, the CDR3 reads TGTGCCAGCAGCCACCAAGGTGGGGGCAGAAACACCATATATTTT. Protein sequence: CASSHQGGGRNTIYF.

This chain connects TRBV10-2 to TRBJ2-7, with 8 bases fitting TRBD1. This CDR3 contains 13 residues. The junction had 6 bases not matched to a gene; V was cut back by 8 bases and J by 3 bases. Per germline, CDR1 WSHSY and CDR2 SAAADI. The DNA for the CDR3 is TGCGCCAGCCAGGACAGGGTCGACTACGAGCAGTACTTC. Its protein product is CASQDRVDYEQYF.

This chain uses TRBV27 with TRBJ2-7; 9 nucleotides match TRBD2. Unmatched junction bases numbered 4, after V lost 1 base and J lost 3 bases. This CDR3 has 15 residues. Germline lookup yields CDR1 MNHEY and CDR2 SMNVEV (reference sequence). CDR3: CASSLWASGDYEQYF. CDR3 nucleotide sequence: TGTGCCAGCAGTTTATGGGCTAGCGGGGACTACGAGCAGTACTTC.

The gene calls are TRBV7-2 and TRBJ2-3; 8 nucleotides align to TRBD2. J lost 4 bases, V lost 2 bases, and 8 bases had no gene match. The CDR3 extends over 16 amino acids. Germline V gene sequence: CDR1 SGHTA, CDR2 FQGNSA. The CDR3 here is CASSLSGGDWADTQYF. The CDR3 nucleotides are TGTGCCAGCAGCTTATCGGGAGGGGATTGGGCAGATACGCAGTATTTT.

The chain uses TRBV27 and TRBJ2-5; 8 nucleotides match TRBD2. The J call may be mistaken, given a closer DNA end match to TRBJ2-7. This CDR3 has 16 residues. Germline CDR1 is MNHEY and CDR2 is SMNVEV (reference sequence). The CDR3 loop reads CASSSSVLAGVYEQYF. CDR3 in DNA: TGTGCCAGCAGTTCATCGGTGCTAGCGGGCGTCTACGAGCAGTACTTC.

The chain links TRBV19 to TRBJ1-5; TRBD1 aligns across 10 bases. CDR3 size: 16 residues. Germline V gives CDR1 LNHDA, CDR2 SQIVND (reference sequence). V gave up 5 bases and J gave up 3 bases; unmatched junction bases: 7. The CDR3 sequence is CASSLRGTGVNQPQHF. The CDR3 DNA is TGTGCCAGTAGTCTGCGGGGGACAGGGGTCAATCAGCCCCAGCATTTT. The complete variable domain, with remaining parts taken from reference TRBV19 and TRBJ1-5, reads DGGITQSPKYLFRKEGQNVTLSCEQNLNHDAMYWYRQDPGQGLRLIYYSQIVNDFQKGDIAEGYSVSREKKESFPLTVTSAQKNPTAFYLCASSLRGTGVNQPQHFGDGTRLSIL.

V and J are TRBV5-8 and TRBJ2-7; 9 bases agree with TRBD1. This CDR3 contains 14 residues. CDR1 and CDR2 (germline): SGHTS, YDEGEE. The V segment lost 3 bases and the J segment 5 bases; nucleotides outside the gene matches: 6. DNA for the CDR3: TGTGCCAGCAGCTGGGACAGGGTAGGGGACGAGCAGTACTTC. This translates into CASSWDRVGDEQYF.

Comment on this clone: Additional DNA sequences in this sample encode the identical CDR3. The V call is TRBV5-1, the J call TRBJ2-7; 12 nucleotides line up with TRBD2. The germline CDR1 and CDR2 sequences are SGHRS and YFSETQ. V lost 1 base, J lost 2 bases, and 10 bases stayed unmatched. The length of the CDR3 is 18 residues. Here the CDR3 reads CASSLTKGLAGKAYEQYF. CDR3 nucleotides: TGCGCCAGCAGCTTGACCAAAGGACTAGCGGGGAAGGCCTACGAGCAGTACTTC.

The chain links TRBV7-8 to TRBJ2-3; 7 nucleotides align to TRBD2. The germline CDR1 and CDR2 sequences are SGHVS and FQNEAQ. This CDR3 comprises 18 residues. V dropped 3 bases and J dropped 1; count of bases not matched to a gene: 13. CDR3 sequence: CASSFRIKTSTRTDTQYF. The CDR3 DNA reads TGTGCCAGCAGCTTTCGAATAAAGACTAGCACACGCACAGATACGCAGTATTTT.

The chain links TRBV28 to TRBJ2-1; D possibly corresponds to TRBD1 (5 bases). CDR3 length equals 12 residues. V shed 2 bases and J shed 12 bases, with 11 bases lying between them. CDR1 is MDHEN and CDR2 is SYDVKM in the germline V gene. The CDR3 region has the DNA TGTGCCAGCAGTTTAGTCAGGGTCAGGCAGTTCTTC. Translated: CASSLVRVRQFF. Variable domain in full (rest from reference TRBV28 and TRBJ2-1): DVKVTQSSRYLVKRTGEKVFLECVQDMDHENMFWYRQDPGLGLRLIYFSYDVKMKEKGDIPEGYSVSREKKERFSLILESASTNQTSMYLCASSLVRVRQFFGPGTRLTVL.

V usage is TRBV9 and J usage is TRBJ2-5; 7 bases line up with TRBD2. The J call may be wrong; the DNA end is better matched by TRBJ2-7. Germline V lookup: CDR1 SGDLS, CDR2 YYNGEE. This CDR3 is built from 12 residues. CDR3 residues: CASSGGGYEQYF. Here the CDR3 DNA reads TGTGCCAGCAGCGGCGGGGGCTACGAGCAGTACTTC.